One sample yielded the 18 T cell receptor beta chains listed below, sequenced in a study of blood T cell repertoires in COVID-19. This table comes from immunoSEQ multiplex PCR, and its TCRdb copy is limited to in-frame clones, with some not included. The repertoire has 150,000 to 200,000 clones, over 80% of them found once; the top ten carry roughly 13%. Source material: PBMCs or T cells enriched from blood (not recorded which). These receptors were obtained from a woman aged 55-70 years who had recovered from COVID-19.

J is TRBJ2-1 and V is TRBV2; TRBD2 matches 7 bases. The germline CDR1 and CDR2 sequences are SNHLY and FYNNEI. The CDR3 is 12 residues long. J lost 14 bases, V lost 0 bases, and 4 bases had no gene match. The CDR3 loop is CASSEAGLAEFF. The CDR3 DNA reads TGTGCCAGCAGTGAAGCCGGTCTAGCGGAGTTCTTC.

The J gene is TRBJ2-6, the V gene TRBV3-1 (or the pseudogene TRBV3-2), with D unresolved. Germline lookup yields CDR1 LGHDT and CDR2 YNNKEL (reference sequence). Trimming took 1 base from V and 1 from J, leaving 8 bases between them. This CDR3 is built from 16 residues. CDR3 nucleotide sequence: TGTGCCAGCAGCCAAGCCGGAGTTTCTGGGGCCAACGTCCTGACTTTC. It is translated as CASSQAGVSGANVLTF.

This chain connects TRBV21-1 to TRBJ1-2; TRBD1 is the table's D call, not checked against the DNA. TRBV21-1 is annotated as a pseudogene. There are 18 residues in the CDR3. CDR3 sequence (DNA): TGTGCCAGCAGCAACTTGTACGACAGGGGTAATACTAACTATGGCTACACCTTC. It encodes CASSNLYDRGNTNYGYTF.

This rearrangement joins TRBV20-1 to TRBJ2-1; D ambiguous. Germline-derived CDR1 and CDR2 are DFQATT and SNEGSKA (reference sequence). Trimming removed 5 bases at V and 7 bases at J, with 9 bases between. The CDR3 is 11 residues long. CDR3 loop: CSAYNGNEQFF. As DNA, the CDR3 is TGCAGTGCTTATAACGGGAATGAGCAGTTCTTC.

CDR3 nucleotides: TGTGCCAGCAGCTTAGCAGGGGGTAACACTGAAGCTTTCTTT. Translated, it gives CASSLAGGNTEAFF. The chain couples TRBV11-2 to TRBJ1-1; 7 bases map to TRBD1. The junction had 1 base not matched to a gene; V was cut back by 1 base and J by 2 bases. From germline, CDR1 is SGHAT and CDR2 FQNNGV. The CDR3 runs 14 residues.

The chain combines TRBV6-5 with TRBJ2-5; D possibly corresponds to TRBD1 (6 bases). The V gene lost 10 bases and the J gene lost 5 bases, with 17 bases spanning the gap. Germline V gene sequence: CDR1 MNHEY, CDR2 SVGAGI. The CDR3 loop spans 13 amino acids. The CDR3 nucleotides are TGTGCCATCGAAAACAGGGATGGGGAGACCCAGTACTTC. The encoded protein is CAIENRDGETQYF.

The J gene is TRBJ1-6, the V gene TRBV3-1 (or the pseudogene TRBV3-2); D possibly corresponds to TRBD1 (6 bases). Trimming cost V 2 bases and J 5 bases, with 7 bases left between them. Germline CDR1 and CDR2: LGHDT and YNNKEL (reference sequence). There are 14 residues in the CDR3. This CDR3 reads CASSQWTDNSPLHF. The CDR3 DNA reads TGTGCCAGCAGCCAATGGACAGATAATTCACCCCTCCACTTT.

This clone appeared once. The chain employs TRBV2 and TRBJ2-1; 15 bases agree with TRBD2. The CDR3 runs 15 residues. The germline CDR1 and CDR2 sequences are SNHLY and FYNNEI. V lost 8 bases to trimming and J lost 7 bases; unmatched junction nucleotides: 6. The CDR3 sequence: CASHGLAGGRNEQFF. CDR3 nucleotides: TGTGCCAGCCACGGACTAGCGGGGGGGCGGAATGAGCAGTTCTTC.

The genes are TRBV21-1 and TRBJ1-5; TRBD1, the table's D call, lacks a check against the DNA. TRBV21-1 is listed as a pseudogene. The length of the CDR3 is 15 residues. The CDR3 DNA follows: TGTGCCAGCAGCAAAGCAGTGGGCAGCAATCAGCCCCAGCATTTT. Its translation: CASSKAVGSNQPQHF.

This chain connects TRBV2 to TRBJ1-5; D uncertain. The CDR3 has 13 amino acids. Germline CDR1 SNHLY, CDR2 FYNNEI. V was cut by 7 bases and J by 4 bases, with 11 bases left in between. CDR3 coding DNA: TGTGCCAGCAAGGCAGGTCCTAATCAGCCCCAGCATTTT. Amino acids: CASKAGPNQPQHF.

In this sample, this clone turned up a few times. The chain has TRBV10-3 and TRBJ2-4; TRBD2 aligns across 12 bases. There are 18 residues in the CDR3. CDR1 and CDR2 (germline): ENHRY, SYGVKD. The V gene end was trimmed by 11 bases and the J gene end by 2 bases; junction bases not matched to a gene: 16. CDR3 loop: CASAPGLAGIAPKNIQYF. Written as DNA, the CDR3 is TGTGCCTCCGCCCCCGGACTAGCGGGGATCGCCCCCAAAAACATTCAGTACTTC.

The CDR3 DNA follows: TGCGCCAGCAGCCCTGGCCCCTCCTACGAGCAGTACTTC. Protein product: CASSPGPSYEQYF. V and J are TRBV5-1 and TRBJ2-7, with D hard to call. The CDR3 sequence is 13 residues long. The V and J ends lost 4 bases and 0 bases respectively, with 8 bases between them. Germline CDR1 and CDR2: SGHRS and YFSETQ.

V gene TRBV6-5 combines with J gene TRBJ2-6; tentative D call: TRBD2 (6 bases). The CDR3 contains 15 residues. CDR1 and CDR2 from the germline V gene are MNHEY and SVGAGI. The V gene lost 6 bases and the J gene lost 0 bases, with 9 bases spanning the gap. The CDR3: CASSRGGSGANVLTF. The CDR3 DNA is TGTGCCAGCAGCCGGGGAGGCTCTGGGGCCAACGTCCTGACTTTC.

The CDR3 sequence: CASSPFFRSLNYGYTF. CDR3 in DNA: TGTGCCAGCAGTCCGTTCTTCCGGAGCCTTAACTATGGCTACACCTTC. The genes are TRBV28 and TRBJ1-2; D ambiguous. Germline V gene sequence: CDR1 MDHEN, CDR2 SYDVKM. This CDR3 region has 16 residues. Trimming removed 5 bases from V and 1 base from J, with 17 bases in between.

A single count supports this clone. The chain has TRBV6-1 and TRBJ1-5; the D is unclear. Deletions cut 3 bases from V and 4 bases from J, with 7 bases between. The germline V gene has CDR1 MNHNS and CDR2 SASEGT. The CDR3 is 13 amino acids. The CDR3 region has the DNA TGTGCCAGCAGTGACACTTTTAATCAGCCCCAGCATTTT. Amino acid sequence: CASSDTFNQPQHF.

The rearrangement joins TRBV30 to TRBJ1-2; the D gene is possibly TRBD1 (6 bases). The CDR3 is 14 residues long. Germline V gene data show CDR1 as GTSNPN and CDR2 as SVGIG (reference sequence). Trimming shortened V by 4 bases and J by 8 bases, and 20 bases separated the two germline ends. In DNA, the CDR3 is TGTGCCTGGATCGGGGGGACATCTACTCGAGGCTACACCTTC. Its protein product is CAWIGGTSTRGYTF.

The chain uses TRBV29-1 and TRBJ1-1, with 9 positions matching TRBD1. Germline CDR1 is SQVTM and CDR2 is ANQGSEA. The V segment lost 5 bases and the J segment 3 bases; nucleotides outside the gene matches: 7. The CDR3 contains 14 residues. The CDR3 protein is CSVIETGGDTEAFF. CDR3 DNA sequence: TGCAGCGTTATTGAGACAGGGGGTGACACTGAAGCTTTCTTT.

Only a few counts were recorded for this clone. CDR3 loop: CASRRGDQPQHF. DNA of the CDR3: TGTGCCAGCAGGCGGGGGGATCAGCCCCAGCATTTT. The chain links TRBV28 to TRBJ1-5; TRBD1 is a possible D gene (5 bases). Germline V lookup: CDR1 MDHEN, CDR2 SYDVKM. The CDR3 extends over 12 amino acids. The V gene lost 6 bases and the J gene lost 5 bases, with 8 bases spanning the gap.